This T cell receptor (beta chain) was sequenced in a study of T cells in Graves' hyperthyroidism and ophthalmopathy. In the study overall: The blood sample was taken at first diagnosis, before treatment began. Broader study findings: Most clonotypes expanded in thyroid above 0.001 were likewise present in blood.

This clonotype was recorded many times. The antigen remains undetermined. RNA transcripts served as the template for amplifying TCR beta CDR3 regions. With the HTBI primer set, the TCR CDR3 went through a first round of RT-PCR. TCRdb ran MiXCR on the multiplex PCR reads and lists one entry per CDR3 protein. The table includes approximately 570,000 distinct CDR3 sequences, just under 20% detected once. Ophthalmopathy cases scored 3 or more on the Clinical Activity Score and 4 or more on NOSPECS grade, with duration below 3 months. The study left out patients who had uncontrolled infection, other autoimmune disease, pregnancy or lactation. The receptor was derived from a man aged 40-49 years with Graves' ophthalmopathy. Sequenced sample: blood.

The CDR3 DNA follows: TGTGCCAGCAGCTTAACGGGAGCATTAGGGGAGACCCAGTACTTC. It is translated as CASSLTGALGETQYF. The chain employs TRBV7-3 and TRBJ2-5; tentatively, D is TRBD2 (5 bases). The length of the CDR3 is 15 residues. Germline assignment: CDR1 SGHTA and CDR2 FQGTGA. Trimming cost V 0 bases and J 5 bases, with 13 bases left between them.